This T cell receptor (beta chain) was recovered during a study of blood T cells in healthy people across ages. The CDR3 loop spans 14 amino acids. V was trimmed by 5 bases and J by 3 bases, leaving 11 bases between them. PCR was performed a second time for roughly 6 to 12 cycles using a sample-barcoded 5' primer and a J-beta primer mix. TCRdb reanalysed the 5' RACE reads using MiXCR and keeps one entry per CDR3 protein. The sample consists of 500,000 to 550,000 distinct CDR3 sequences, nearly 25% of them appearing once. This sample also appeared in a second study, on T cells of mothers and their children.

Sequences were obtained from blood. This sequence joins TRBV12-3 or TRBV12-4 and TRBJ2-1; no reliable D call. This clonotype originated in a boy younger than 18 in good health. As DNA, the CDR3 is TGTGCCAGCAGTCCCGCAGTCCACTACAATGAGCAGTTCTTC. The encoded protein is CASSPAVHYNEQFF.